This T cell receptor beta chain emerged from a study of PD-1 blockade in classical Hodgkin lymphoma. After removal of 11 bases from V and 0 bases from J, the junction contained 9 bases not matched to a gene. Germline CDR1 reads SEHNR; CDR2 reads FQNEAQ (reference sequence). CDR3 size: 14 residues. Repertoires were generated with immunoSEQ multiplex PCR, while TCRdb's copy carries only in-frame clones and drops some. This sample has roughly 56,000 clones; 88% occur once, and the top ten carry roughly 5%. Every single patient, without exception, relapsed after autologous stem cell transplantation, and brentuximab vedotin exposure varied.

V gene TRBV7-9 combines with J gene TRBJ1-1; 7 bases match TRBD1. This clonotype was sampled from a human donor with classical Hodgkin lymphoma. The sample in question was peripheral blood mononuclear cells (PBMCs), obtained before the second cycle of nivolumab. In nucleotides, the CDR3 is TGTGCCGTCGGGGACAGATACATGAACACTGAAGCTTTCTTT. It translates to CAVGDRYMNTEAFF.